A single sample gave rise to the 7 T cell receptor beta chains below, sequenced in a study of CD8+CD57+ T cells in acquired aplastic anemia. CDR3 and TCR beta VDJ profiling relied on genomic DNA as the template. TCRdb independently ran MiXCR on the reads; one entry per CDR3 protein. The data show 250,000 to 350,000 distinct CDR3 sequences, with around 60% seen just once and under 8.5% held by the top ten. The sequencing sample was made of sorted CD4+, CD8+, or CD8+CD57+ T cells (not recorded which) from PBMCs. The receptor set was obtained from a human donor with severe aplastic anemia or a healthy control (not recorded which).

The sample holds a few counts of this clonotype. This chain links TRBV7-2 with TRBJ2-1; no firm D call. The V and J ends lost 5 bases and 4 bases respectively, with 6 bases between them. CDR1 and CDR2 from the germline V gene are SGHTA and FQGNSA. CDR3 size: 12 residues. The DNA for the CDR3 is TGTGCCAGCAGCGTGGATTACAATGAGCAGTTCTTC. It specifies CASSVDYNEQFF.

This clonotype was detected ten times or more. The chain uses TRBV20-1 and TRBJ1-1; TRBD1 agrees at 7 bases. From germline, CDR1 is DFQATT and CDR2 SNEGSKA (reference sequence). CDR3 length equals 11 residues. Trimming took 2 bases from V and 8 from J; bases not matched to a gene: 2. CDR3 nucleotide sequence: TGCAGTGCTAGACAGACAGGGGAAGCTTTCTTT. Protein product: CSARQTGEAFF.

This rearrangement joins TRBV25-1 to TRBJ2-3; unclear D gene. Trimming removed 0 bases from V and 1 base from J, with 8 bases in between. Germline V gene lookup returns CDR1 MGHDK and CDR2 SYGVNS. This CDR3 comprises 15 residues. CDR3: CASSEYGLGTDTQYF. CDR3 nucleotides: TGTGCCAGCAGTGAATACGGCCTCGGCACAGATACGCAGTATTTT.

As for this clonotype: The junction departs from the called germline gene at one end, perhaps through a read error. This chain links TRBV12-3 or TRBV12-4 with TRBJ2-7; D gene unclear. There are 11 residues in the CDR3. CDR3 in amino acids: CASSTSYKQYF. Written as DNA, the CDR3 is TGTGCCAGCTCAACTTCCTACAAGCAGTACTTC.

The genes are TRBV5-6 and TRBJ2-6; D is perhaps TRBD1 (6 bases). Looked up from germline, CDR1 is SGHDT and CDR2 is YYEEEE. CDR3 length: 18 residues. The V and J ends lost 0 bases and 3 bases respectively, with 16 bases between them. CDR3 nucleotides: TGTGCCAGCAGCTTGGTTGTGACAGGTATCGGTGGGGCCAACGTCCTGACTTTC. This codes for CASSLVVTGIGGANVLTF.

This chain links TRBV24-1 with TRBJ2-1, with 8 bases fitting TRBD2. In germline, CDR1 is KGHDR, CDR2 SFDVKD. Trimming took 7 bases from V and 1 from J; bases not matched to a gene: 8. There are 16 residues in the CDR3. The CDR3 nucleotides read TGTGCCACCAGCGGACAAGCGGGGGTGTCCTACAATGAGCAGTTCTTC. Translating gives CATSGQAGVSYNEQFF.

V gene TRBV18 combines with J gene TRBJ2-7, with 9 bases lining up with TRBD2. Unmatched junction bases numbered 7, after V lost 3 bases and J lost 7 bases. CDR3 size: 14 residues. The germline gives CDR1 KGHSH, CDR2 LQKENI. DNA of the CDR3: TGTGCCAGCTCACCTCCGGGACTAGCTGGAGAGCAGTACTTC. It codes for CASSPPGLAGEQYF.